Many counts were recorded for the clone carrying this TCR beta chain. The sample originates from a study of identical twins. TCRdb redid the calling of the 5' RACE reads with MiXCR, one entry per CDR3 protein. The sample contains 220,000 or so distinct CDR3 sequences, 7% of which appear only once. The same sample was also studied in work on yellow fever vaccine responses in identical twins.

The receptor was isolated from a woman in her late teens or twenties in good health. The specimen was memory (CD45RO+) T cells sorted from blood.

CDR3 nucleotides: TGTGCCACAGCCGGGTCAGCCTACGAGCAGTACTTC. Its protein product is CATAGSAYEQYF. The chain combines TRBV24-1 with TRBJ2-7, with D hard to call. The germline V gene has CDR1 KGHDR and CDR2 SFDVKD. V was cut by 10 bases and J by 2 bases, with 11 bases left in between. This CDR3 has 12 residues.